This record covers a single T cell receptor (beta chain). Original processing notes: Counts of nucleated cells, estimated from reference gene primer amplification, were obtained. Clones were sequenced by immunoSEQ multiplex PCR, and TCRdb holds only the in-frame ones, with some missing. The V and J calls and the clone size are those of that table, but D and trimming were determined from the DNA. The data contain roughly 160,000 clones, approximately 86% of them singletons. Germline CDR1 LNHNV, CDR2 YYDKDF (reference sequence). The V end was cut by 5 bases, the J end by 7 bases, with 9 bases between. This CDR3 region has 12 residues. Recruited during active infection, patients (from Seattle) were subsequently followed longitudinally. The source of the sample is a study of blood T cell repertoires in COVID-19. Turning to the study itself: The analysed material was cDNA or gDNA that came from T cells, B-cell-depleted T cells, or PBMCs.

The V gene is TRBV15, the J gene TRBJ1-5; D gene ambiguous. The clonotype comes from a man aged 55-75 years with COVID-19, enrolled during active disease. The sequenced material came from peripheral blood. CDR3 sequence: CATSPSGQPQHF. CDR3 DNA: TGTGCCACCAGCCCTAGTGGACAGCCCCAGCATTTT.